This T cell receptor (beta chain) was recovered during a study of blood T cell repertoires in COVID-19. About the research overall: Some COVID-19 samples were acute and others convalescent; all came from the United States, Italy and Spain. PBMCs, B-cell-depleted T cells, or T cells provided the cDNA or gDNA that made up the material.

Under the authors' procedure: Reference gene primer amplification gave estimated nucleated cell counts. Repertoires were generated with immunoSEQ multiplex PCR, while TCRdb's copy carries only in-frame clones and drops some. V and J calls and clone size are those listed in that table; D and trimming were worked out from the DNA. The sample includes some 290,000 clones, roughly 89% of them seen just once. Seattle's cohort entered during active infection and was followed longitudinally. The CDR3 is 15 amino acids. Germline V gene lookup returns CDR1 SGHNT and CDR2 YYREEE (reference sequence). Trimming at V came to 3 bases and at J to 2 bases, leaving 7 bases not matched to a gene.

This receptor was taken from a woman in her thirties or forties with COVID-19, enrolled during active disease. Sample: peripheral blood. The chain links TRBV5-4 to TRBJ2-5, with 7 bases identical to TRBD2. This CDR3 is CASSSNRGDQETQYF. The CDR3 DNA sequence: TGTGCCAGCAGCTCTAATCGGGGGGATCAAGAGACCCAGTACTTC. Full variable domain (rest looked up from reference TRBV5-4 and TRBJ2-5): ETGVTQSPTHLIKTRGQQVTLRCSSQSGHNTVSWYQQALGQGPQFIFQYYREEENGRGNFPPRFSGLQFPNYSSELNVNALELDDSALYLCASSSNRGDQETQYFGPGTRLLVL.